This entry describes one TCR beta chain. Clones were sequenced by immunoSEQ multiplex PCR, and TCRdb holds only the in-frame ones, with some missing. The sample records about 98,000 clones, roughly 85% being singletons. Germline values: CDR1 SGHVS, CDR2 FQNEAQ. Germline trimming cut 1 base from V and 10 bases from J; bases unmatched to any gene: 11. The CDR3 runs 15 residues. These data belong to a study of cytomegalovirus exposure and HLA in healthy donors. The receptor comes from a woman aged 25 to 39 in good health and CMV-seronegative. The J gene is TRBJ1-1, the V gene TRBV7-8; 8 positions match TRBD1. Sequencing used PBMCs. The CDR3, as DNA: TGTGCCAGCAGCTTAGATCCCGGGACAGGTTTCCCAGCTTTCTTT. It codes for CASSLDPGTGFPAFF.